These T cell receptor beta chains were read from a single sample in a study of control samples from healthy donors and cancer patients. The assay was immunoSEQ multiplex PCR, and TCRdb's table has in-frame clones only and misses some. This table holds roughly 170,000 clones, approximately 91% found once. Sequenced: blood. These receptors were taken from a woman aged 40 to 50 in good health. The CDR3 runs from the conserved cysteine through the conserved F or W. D genes are given only for firm matches. Clone size, where shown, is once, few, many, or a class for clones that have expanded.

D gene: TRBD2; V gene: TRBV24-1; J gene: TRBJ2-3; clone size: NA; CDR3 DNA: TGTGCCACCAGTGATAGGAGCGGGGGCCGGCGGTCAGATACGCAGTATTTT; CDR3 protein: CATSDRSGGRRSDTQYF
D gene: TRBD2; V gene: TRBV7-6; J gene: TRBJ2-3; clone size: NA; CDR3 DNA: TGTGCCAGCAGCCGCTGGGCTAGCGGAACAGATACGCAGTATTTT; CDR3 protein: CASSRWASGTDTQYF
D gene: NA; V gene: TRBV3-1/TRBV3-2; J gene: TRBJ1-2; clone size: once; CDR3 DNA: TGTGCCAGCAGCCATCCGGGACTGGCTGGCGGTGGCTACACCTTC; CDR3 protein: CASSHPGLAGGGYTF
D gene: TRBD1; V gene: TRBV29-1; J gene: TRBJ1-1; clone size: NA; CDR3 DNA: TGCAGCGGGCGGGACAGTAAAAACACTGAAGCTTTCTTT; CDR3 protein: CSGRDSKNTEAFF
D gene: NA; V gene: TRBV24-1; J gene: TRBJ2-5; clone size: NA; CDR3 DNA: TGTGCCACCAGTGCAACGGGGGGCGATGAGACCCAGTACTTC; CDR3 protein: CATSATGGDETQYF
D gene: NA; V gene: TRBV28; J gene: TRBJ1-3; clone size: NA; CDR3 DNA: TGTGCCAGCAGTTCCTACGACAGGACTGGAAACACCATATATTTT; CDR3 protein: CASSSYDRTGNTIYF
D gene: TRBD2; V gene: TRBV28; J gene: TRBJ2-5; clone size: NA; CDR3 DNA: TGTGCCAGCAGTCCCGTGCGAGCTAGCGGGGAGCAAGAGACCCAGTACTTC; CDR3 protein: CASSPVRASGEQETQYF
D gene: NA; V gene: TRBV5-1; J gene: TRBJ1-6; clone size: NA; CDR3 DNA: TGCGCCAGCAGCTCGGACACCCTAGGGGAATCACCCCTCCACTTT; CDR3 protein: CASSSDTLGESPLHF
D gene: NA; V gene: TRBV5-6; J gene: TRBJ1-1; clone size: NA; CDR3 DNA: TGTGCCAGCAGCTTGGGGCCTAGGCCCACTGAAGCTTTCTTT; CDR3 protein: CASSLGPRPTEAFF
D gene: NA; V gene: TRBV4-1; J gene: TRBJ2-7; clone size: NA; CDR3 DNA: TGCGCCAGCAGCCAAGATAGGATGGGCGGGGTCGCCTACGAGCAGTACTTC; CDR3 protein: CASSQDRMGGVAYEQYF
D gene: NA; V gene: TRBV27; J gene: TRBJ1-4; clone size: NA; CDR3 DNA: TGTGCCAGCAGTTTGTATGGGGGGCCCCTAGGCGTACTGTTTTTT; CDR3 protein: CASSLYGGPLGVLFF
D gene: NA; V gene: TRBV6-5; J gene: TRBJ1-2; clone size: NA; CDR3 DNA: TGTGCCAGCAGTTACCGGGACCTTAACTATGGCTACACCTTC; CDR3 protein: CASSYRDLNYGYTF
D gene: TRBD2; V gene: TRBV7-6; J gene: TRBJ2-2; clone size: once; CDR3 DNA: TGTGCCAGCAGCCCAGGGACTAGCGGGGGGGCCACCGGGGAGCTGTTTTTT; CDR3 protein: CASSPGTSGGATGELFF
D gene: TRBD1; V gene: TRBV27; J gene: TRBJ1-1; clone size: NA; CDR3 DNA: TGTGCCAGCAGTTTGTTTCCAGGGGGCACTGAAGCTTTCTTT; CDR3 protein: CASSLFPGGTEAFF
D gene: TRBD2; V gene: TRBV5-4; J gene: TRBJ2-3; clone size: NA; CDR3 DNA: TGTGCCAGCAGCGGACTAGCGGGGCCCACAGATACGCAGTATTTT; CDR3 protein: CASSGLAGPTDTQYF
D gene: NA; V gene: TRBV5-6; J gene: TRBJ2-1; clone size: once; CDR3 DNA: TGTGCCAGCAGCAACTCCTACAATGAGCAGTTCTTC; CDR3 protein: CASSNSYNEQFF
D gene: NA; V gene: TRBV19; J gene: TRBJ1-1; clone size: NA; CDR3 DNA: TGTGCCAGTAAGGAACAGGACCGAATGAACACTGAAGCTTTCTTT; CDR3 protein: CASKEQDRMNTEAFF
D gene: NA; V gene: TRBV29-1; J gene: TRBJ1-4; clone size: NA; CDR3 DNA: TGCAGCGCCGGGGGAGTGAATGAAAAACTGTTTTTT; CDR3 protein: CSAGGVNEKLFF
D gene: NA; V gene: TRBV7-9; J gene: TRBJ1-1; clone size: once; CDR3 DNA: TGTGCCAGCAGCTTAGTGGGCCCAGACACTGAAGCTTTCTTT; CDR3 protein: CASSLVGPDTEAFF
D gene: TRBD2; V gene: TRBV7-2; J gene: TRBJ2-3; clone size: NA; CDR3 DNA: TGTGCCAGCAGCTCGGGACTAGTCACAGATACGCAGTATTTT; CDR3 protein: CASSSGLVTDTQYF
D gene: NA; V gene: TRBV24-1; J gene: TRBJ2-5; clone size: NA; CDR3 DNA: TGTGCCACCAGTGGACAGGACCAAGAGACCCAGTACTTC; CDR3 protein: CATSGQDQETQYF
D gene: NA; V gene: TRBV4-1; J gene: TRBJ1-2; clone size: NA; CDR3 DNA: TGCGCCAGCAGCAGTGAAAATGGCTACACCTTC; CDR3 protein: CASSSENGYTF
D gene: NA; V gene: TRBV2; J gene: TRBJ2-2; clone size: NA; CDR3 DNA: TGTGCCAGCAGTGGGACATCGCGTAGCACCGGGGAGCTGTTTTTT; CDR3 protein: CASSGTSRSTGELFF
D gene: NA; V gene: TRBV27; J gene: TRBJ2-7; clone size: NA; CDR3 DNA: TGTGCCACCAATTCGAGGGGCGAGCAGTACTTC; CDR3 protein: CATNSRGEQYF
D gene: NA; V gene: TRBV9; J gene: TRBJ2-1; clone size: NA; CDR3 DNA: TGTGCCAGCAGCGCCGATCTGACCTCCTACAATGAGCAGTTCTTC; CDR3 protein: CASSADLTSYNEQFF
D gene: NA; V gene: TRBV19; J gene: TRBJ1-1; clone size: NA; CDR3 DNA: TGTGCCAGTAGTATAGACGTGGAGACAGGGAACACTGAAGCTTTCTTT; CDR3 protein: CASSIDVETGNTEAFF
D gene: TRBD2; V gene: TRBV14; J gene: TRBJ2-1; clone size: NA; CDR3 DNA: TGTGCCAGCAGCCTCGGGGGGTCTGAGCAGTTCTTC; CDR3 protein: CASSLGGSEQFF
D gene: NA; V gene: TRBV28; J gene: TRBJ1-3; clone size: NA; CDR3 DNA: TGTGCCAGCAGGGCTTCTGGAAACACCATATATTTT; CDR3 protein: CASRASGNTIYF
D gene: NA; V gene: TRBV18; J gene: TRBJ1-3; clone size: NA; CDR3 DNA: TGTGCCAGCTCACCGCCCGACATATCTGGAAACACCATATATTTT; CDR3 protein: CASSPPDISGNTIYF
D gene: NA; V gene: TRBV15; J gene: TRBJ1-3; clone size: NA; CDR3 DNA: TGTGCCACCAGCTATAGCTCTGGAAACACCATATATTTT; CDR3 protein: CATSYSSGNTIYF
D gene: NA; V gene: TRBV18; J gene: TRBJ1-1; clone size: NA; CDR3 DNA: TGTGCCAGCTCACCAGGGAACACTGAAGCTTTCTTT; CDR3 protein: CASSPGNTEAFF
D gene: NA; V gene: TRBV7-9; J gene: TRBJ1-2; clone size: NA; CDR3 DNA: TGTGCCAGCAGCTTAGTTGGGGGGAAATTGGACTATGGCTACACCTTC; CDR3 protein: CASSLVGGKLDYGYTF
D gene: NA; V gene: TRBV18; J gene: TRBJ1-1; clone size: few; CDR3 DNA: TGTGCCAGCTCCCTAAGTCGGGCAGATTCCGGGGCTGAAGCTTTCTTT; CDR3 protein: CASSLSRADSGAEAFF
D gene: NA; V gene: TRBV2; J gene: TRBJ2-5; clone size: NA; CDR3 DNA: TGTGCCAGCAGTGATGTAGAGACCCAGTACTTC; CDR3 protein: CASSDVETQYF
D gene: NA; V gene: TRBV9; J gene: TRBJ2-2; clone size: NA; CDR3 DNA: TGTGCCAGCAGCGTAGGCGGTGCCGGGGAGCTGTTTTTT; CDR3 protein: CASSVGGAGELFF
D gene: NA; V gene: TRBV5-5; J gene: TRBJ2-1; clone size: NA; CDR3 DNA: TGTGCCAGCAGCTTGAGTTTCCGGGAGTATGCAAACAATGAGCAGTTCTTC; CDR3 protein: CASSLSFREYANNEQFF
D gene: NA; V gene: TRBV5-4; J gene: TRBJ1-1; clone size: NA; CDR3 DNA: TGTGCCAGCAGCTTAGACAGGTGGGACACTGAAGCTTTCTTT; CDR3 protein: CASSLDRWDTEAFF
D gene: TRBD1; V gene: TRBV7-9; J gene: TRBJ2-7; clone size: NA; CDR3 DNA: TGTGCCAGCAGCCTGGGACAGGGCAACGAGCAGTACTTC; CDR3 protein: CASSLGQGNEQYF
D gene: TRBD1; V gene: TRBV12-5; J gene: TRBJ1-1; clone size: NA; CDR3 DNA: TGTGCTAGTGGTTCGCGCGGACAGGGGGTCACTGAAGCTTTCTTT; CDR3 protein: CASGSRGQGVTEAFF
D gene: NA; V gene: TRBV6-5; J gene: TRBJ1-2; clone size: NA; CDR3 DNA: TGTGCCAGCAGTTACTCCGGCGGAATCTATGGCTACACCTTC; CDR3 protein: CASSYSGGIYGYTF
D gene: TRBD1; V gene: TRBV18; J gene: TRBJ2-1; clone size: NA; CDR3 DNA: TGTGCCAGCTCAAAAACGACAGGGGTATCCTACAATGAGCAGTTCTTC; CDR3 protein: CASSKTTGVSYNEQFF
D gene: NA; V gene: TRBV5-1; J gene: TRBJ2-5; clone size: NA; CDR3 DNA: TGCGCCAGCAGCTTGGCACCCCAAGAGACCCAGTACTTC; CDR3 protein: CASSLAPQETQYF
D gene: NA; V gene: TRBV5-1; J gene: TRBJ2-7; clone size: NA; CDR3 DNA: TGCGCCAGCAGTTCTGAGGACAGTCCCTACGAGCAGTACTTC; CDR3 protein: CASSSEDSPYEQYF
D gene: NA; V gene: TRBV20-1; J gene: TRBJ2-5; clone size: NA; CDR3 DNA: TGCAGTGCTAGTTTGGCGATAGGTGGGACCCAGTACTTC; CDR3 protein: CSASLAIGGTQYF
D gene: TRBD1; V gene: TRBV12-3/TRBV12-4; J gene: TRBJ1-2; clone size: NA; CDR3 DNA: TGTGCCACTGAGTCCGGGACAGGGTATGGCTACACCTTC; CDR3 protein: CATESGTGYGYTF
D gene: NA; V gene: TRBV3-1/TRBV3-2; J gene: TRBJ1-1; clone size: NA; CDR3 DNA: TGTGCCAGCAGCCCGACAGGTCCGAACACTGAAGCTTTCTTT; CDR3 protein: CASSPTGPNTEAFF
D gene: TRBD1; V gene: TRBV5-1; J gene: TRBJ1-4; clone size: once; CDR3 DNA: TGCGCCAGCAGCTTGGCCTTTGTGGGACAGGGAGATGAAAAACTGTTTTTT; CDR3 protein: CASSLAFVGQGDEKLFF
D gene: NA; V gene: TRBV6-4; J gene: TRBJ1-2; clone size: NA; CDR3 DNA: TGTGCCAGCAGTGTCGAAGGAGGTGCGGAGTATAGTGGCTACACCTTC; CDR3 protein: CASSVEGGAEYSGYTF
D gene: TRBD2; V gene: TRBV19; J gene: TRBJ2-1; clone size: NA; CDR3 DNA: TGTGCCAGTAGTATAACAGCGGGGGCCTCCAATGAGCAGTTCTTC; CDR3 protein: CASSITAGASNEQFF
D gene: NA; V gene: TRBV12-3/TRBV12-4; J gene: TRBJ2-2; clone size: NA; CDR3 DNA: TGTGCCAGCAGTTTGCGAGGGGCCGGGGAGCTGTTTTTT; CDR3 protein: CASSLRGAGELFF
D gene: TRBD1; V gene: TRBV18; J gene: TRBJ1-4; clone size: NA; CDR3 DNA: TGTGCCAGCTCACCCGGGACAGGGTGGGCGCCAACTAATGAAAAACTGTTTTTT; CDR3 protein: CASSPGTGWAPTNEKLFF
D gene: NA; V gene: TRBV5-1; J gene: TRBJ1-3; clone size: NA; CDR3 DNA: TGCGCCAGCAGCTTAAGTGGAGCGGGAAACACCATATATTTT; CDR3 protein: CASSLSGAGNTIYF
D gene: NA; V gene: TRBV18; J gene: TRBJ1-1; clone size: NA; CDR3 DNA: TGTGCCAGCTCAGAGGGTAGACTCAACACTGAAGCTTTCTTT; CDR3 protein: CASSEGRLNTEAFF